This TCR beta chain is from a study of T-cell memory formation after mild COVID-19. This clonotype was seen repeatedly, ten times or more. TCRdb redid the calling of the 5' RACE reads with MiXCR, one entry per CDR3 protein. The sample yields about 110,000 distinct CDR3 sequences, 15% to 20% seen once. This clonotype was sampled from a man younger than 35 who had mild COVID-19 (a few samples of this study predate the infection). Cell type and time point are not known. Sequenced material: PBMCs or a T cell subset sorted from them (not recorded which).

The CDR3 here is CASSYWPGGPHTGELFF. CDR3 bases: TGTGCCAGCAGTTACTGGCCCGGGGGACCTCACACCGGGGAGCTGTTTTTT. The chain combines TRBV12-3 or TRBV12-4 with TRBJ2-2, with D possibly being TRBD2 (6 bases). Trimming took off 4 bases at V and 3 bases at J, with 18 bases between the two ends. CDR3 size: 17 residues.